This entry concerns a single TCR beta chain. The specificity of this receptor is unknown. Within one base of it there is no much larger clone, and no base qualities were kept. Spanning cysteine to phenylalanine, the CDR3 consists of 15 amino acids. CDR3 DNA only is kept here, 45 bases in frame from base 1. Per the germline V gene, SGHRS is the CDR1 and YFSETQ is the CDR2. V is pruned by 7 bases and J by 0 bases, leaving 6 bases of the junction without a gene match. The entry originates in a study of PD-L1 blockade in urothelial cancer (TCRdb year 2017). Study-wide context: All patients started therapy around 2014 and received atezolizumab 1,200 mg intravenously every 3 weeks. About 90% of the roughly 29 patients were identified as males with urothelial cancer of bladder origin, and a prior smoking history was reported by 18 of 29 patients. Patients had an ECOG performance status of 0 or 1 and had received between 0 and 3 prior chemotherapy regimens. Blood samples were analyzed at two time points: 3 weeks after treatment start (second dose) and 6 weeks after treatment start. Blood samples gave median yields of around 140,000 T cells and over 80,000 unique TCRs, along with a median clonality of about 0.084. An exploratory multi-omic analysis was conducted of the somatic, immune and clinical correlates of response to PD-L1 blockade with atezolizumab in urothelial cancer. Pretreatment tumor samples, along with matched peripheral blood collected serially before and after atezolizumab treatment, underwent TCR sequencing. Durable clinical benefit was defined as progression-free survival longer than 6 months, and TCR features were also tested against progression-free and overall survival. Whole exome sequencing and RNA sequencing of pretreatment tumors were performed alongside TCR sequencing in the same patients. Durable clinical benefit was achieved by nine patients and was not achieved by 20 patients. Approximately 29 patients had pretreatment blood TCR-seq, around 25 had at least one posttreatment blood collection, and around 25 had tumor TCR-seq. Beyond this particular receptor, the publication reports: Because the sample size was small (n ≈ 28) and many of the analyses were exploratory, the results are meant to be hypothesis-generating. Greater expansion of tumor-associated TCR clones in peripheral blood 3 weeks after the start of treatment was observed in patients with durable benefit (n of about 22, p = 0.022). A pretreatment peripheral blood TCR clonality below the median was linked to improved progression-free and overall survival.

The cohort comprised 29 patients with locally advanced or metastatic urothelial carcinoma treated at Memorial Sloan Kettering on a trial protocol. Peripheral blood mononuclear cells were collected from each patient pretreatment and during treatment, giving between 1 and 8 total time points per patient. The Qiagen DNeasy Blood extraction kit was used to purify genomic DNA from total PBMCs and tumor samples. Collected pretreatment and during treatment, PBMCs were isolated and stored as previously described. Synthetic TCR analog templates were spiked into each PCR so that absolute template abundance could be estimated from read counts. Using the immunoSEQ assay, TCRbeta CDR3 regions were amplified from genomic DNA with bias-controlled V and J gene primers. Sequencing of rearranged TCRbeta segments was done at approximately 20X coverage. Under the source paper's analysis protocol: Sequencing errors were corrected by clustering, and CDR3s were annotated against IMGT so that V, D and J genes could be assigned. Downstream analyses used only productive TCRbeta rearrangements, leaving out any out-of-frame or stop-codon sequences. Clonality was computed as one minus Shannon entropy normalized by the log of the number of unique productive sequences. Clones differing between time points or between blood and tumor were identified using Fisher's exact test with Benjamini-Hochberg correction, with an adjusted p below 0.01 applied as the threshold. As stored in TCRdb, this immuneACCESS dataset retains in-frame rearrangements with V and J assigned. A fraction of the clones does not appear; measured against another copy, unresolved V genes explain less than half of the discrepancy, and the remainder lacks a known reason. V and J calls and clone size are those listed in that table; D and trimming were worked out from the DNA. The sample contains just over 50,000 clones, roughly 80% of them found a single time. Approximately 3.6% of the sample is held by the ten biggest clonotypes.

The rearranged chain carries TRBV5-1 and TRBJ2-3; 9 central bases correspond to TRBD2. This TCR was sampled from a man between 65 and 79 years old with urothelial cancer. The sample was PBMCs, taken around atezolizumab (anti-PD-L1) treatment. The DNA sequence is TGCGCCAGCCGCTATCTAGCGGGGAGCACAGATACGCAGTATTTT. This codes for CASRYLAGSTDTQYF.